A selection of T cell receptor beta chains follows, all from one sample in a study of a mutant IDH1 vaccine in newly diagnosed glioma. Their specific antigens are unknown. Measured with immunoSEQ multiplex PCR; TCRdb has only the in-frame clones, and not every one. The top ten hold around 7% of the sample, which has roughly 32,000 clones, roughly 80% seen once. Sequencing was performed on PBMCs, taken from a glioma patient whose treatment included an IDH1 peptide vaccine. The receptors originated from a woman younger than 30 with glioma. CDR3s include the opening cysteine and the closing phenylalanine or tryptophan. The D gene is left open where the match is weak. Clone size is stated in some rows and not others, as once, few, many or a class when expanded.

v_call	j_call	clone_size	d_call	cdr3_aa	cdr3_nt
TRBV7-9	TRBJ2-2	-	TRBD1	CASSLTPGQGLDGELFF	TGTGCCAGCAGCTTAACCCCGGGACAGGGATTGGACGGGGAGCTGTTTTTT
TRBV19	TRBJ2-2	-	-	CASSVDTGELFF	TGTGCCAGTAGTGTCGACACCGGGGAGCTGTTTTTT
TRBV11-3	TRBJ2-7	-	TRBD1	CASSLGTGAVYEQYF	TGTGCCAGCAGCCTCGGGACAGGGGCTGTGTACGAGCAGTACTTC
TRBV5-6	TRBJ1-1	-	-	CASSLGDLRGEAFF	TGTGCCAGCAGCTTGGGAGACCTCAGGGGTGAAGCTTTCTTT
TRBV25-1	TRBJ1-1	-	-	CASSLQGGTEAFF	TGTGCCAGCAGTCTACAGGGAGGGACTGAAGCTTTCTTT
TRBV2	TRBJ2-3	-	-	CASSAMGTDTQYF	TGTGCCAGCAGTGCGATGGGGACAGATACGCAGTATTTT
TRBV5-1	TRBJ2-5	-	TRBD2	CASSLVVREVGETQYF	TGCGCCAGCAGCTTGGTAGTGCGGGAGGTGGGAGAGACCCAGTACTTC
TRBV21-1	TRBJ2-2	few	-	CASSLSWANTGELFF	TGTGCCAGCAGCCTGTCCTGGGCGAACACCGGGGAGCTGTTTTTT
TRBV5-1	TRBJ2-5	-	TRBD2	CATQLSPSGQETQYF	TGCGCCACCCAACTTTCCCCTAGCGGGCAAGAGACCCAGTACTTC
TRBV18	TRBJ1-5	few	-	CASSPGGPNQPQHF	TGTGCCAGCTCACCAGGAGGCCCCAATCAGCCCCAGCATTTT
TRBV5-1	TRBJ1-4	-	-	CASSRSSREKLFF	TGCGCCAGCAGCCGGTCATCCAGGGAAAAACTGTTTTTT
TRBV4-1	TRBJ1-5	-	-	CASSGTTLNQPQHF	TGCGCCAGCAGCGGGACCACTCTAAATCAGCCCCAGCATTTT
TRBV7-9	TRBJ2-7	-	TRBD1	CASSQTQTGGPYEQYF	TGTGCCAGCAGCCAAACCCAGACAGGGGGACCCTACGAGCAGTACTTC
TRBV25-1	TRBJ1-6	-	-	CASSQGSNSPLHF	TGTGCCAGCAGCCAAGGGTCAAATTCACCCCTCCACTTT
TRBV2	TRBJ1-1	-	-	CASSAGADRSGTEAFF	TGTGCCAGCAGTGCAGGGGCCGACCGGTCTGGGACTGAAGCTTTCTTT
TRBV2	TRBJ2-2	-	-	CASRVGDSPGELFF	TGTGCCAGCAGGGTGGGGGACTCACCCGGGGAGCTGTTTTTT
TRBV7-2	TRBJ2-7	-	-	CASSPKGSSSYEQYF	TGTGCCAGCAGCCCAAAGGGGTCCAGCTCCTACGAGCAGTACTTC
TRBV19	TRBJ2-7	-	-	CASSSGEYEQYF	TGTGCCAGTAGTTCAGGGGAATACGAGCAGTACTTC
TRBV7-9	TRBJ1-5	-	-	CASSQGYSNQPQHF	TGTGCCAGCAGCCAGGGGTATAGCAATCAGCCCCAGCATTTT
TRBV10-3	TRBJ1-1	-	-	CAISEWGAGTNTEAFF	TGTGCCATCAGTGAGTGGGGGGCGGGAACGAACACTGAAGCTTTCTTT
TRBV6-1	TRBJ1-6	-	-	CASSEWAVGGGGLTNSPLHF	TGTGCCAGCAGCGAATGGGCGGTGGGTGGCGGTGGTCTAACTAATTCACCCCTCCACTTT
TRBV6-4	TRBJ1-2	-	-	CASSDNSYGYTF	TGTGCCAGCAGTGACAACAGCTATGGCTACACCTTC
TRBV5-5	TRBJ1-4	-	TRBD1	CASSLTGGVGEKLFF	TGTGCCAGCAGCTTGACAGGGGGCGTTGGGGAAAAACTGTTTTTT
TRBV10-1	TRBJ2-2	-	-	CASQRARATGELFF	TGCGCCAGCCAGAGGGCCAGGGCCACCGGGGAGCTGTTTTTT
TRBV6-5	TRBJ2-6	-	-	CASSPQGNGANVLTF	TGTGCCAGCAGCCCACAGGGAAACGGGGCCAACGTCCTGACTTTC
TRBV2	TRBJ1-1	-	-	CASNKGRLNTEAFF	TGTGCCAGCAATAAGGGCAGACTGAACACTGAAGCTTTCTTT
TRBV4-1	TRBJ2-1	-	TRBD2	CASSPGLAGEQFF	TGCGCCAGCAGTCCAGGACTAGCTGGTGAGCAGTTCTTC
TRBV5-4	TRBJ1-2	-	TRBD1	CASSFPGQGTYGYTF	TGTGCCAGCAGCTTTCCGGGACAGGGGACCTATGGCTACACCTTC
TRBV25-1	TRBJ1-4	-	-	CASSESGYEKLFF	TGTGCCAGCAGTGAATCCGGGTATGAAAAACTGTTTTTT
TRBV27	TRBJ1-1	-	-	CASSLWSAASHAFF	TGTGCCAGCAGTTTATGGAGCGCCGCGTCCCACGCTTTCTTT
TRBV6-6	TRBJ1-5	-	TRBD1	CATRGQGIGQPQHF	TGTGCCACCCGGGGACAGGGGATCGGTCAGCCCCAGCATTTT
TRBV5-6	TRBJ2-3	-	-	CASSVGWQRTRPVQYF	TGTGCCAGCAGCGTGGGATGGCAGAGGACTCGCCCGGTGCAGTATTTT
TRBV19	TRBJ1-2	-	-	CASSTNQGGYTF	TGTGCCAGTAGCACAAATCAGGGCGGCTACACCTTC
TRBV9	TRBJ1-1	few	-	CASSVGPPLNTEAFF	TGTGCCAGCAGCGTAGGACCGCCATTGAACACTGAAGCTTTCTTT
TRBV10-3	TRBJ1-1	few	-	CAIAGPNTEAFF	TGTGCCATTGCAGGACCGAACACTGAAGCTTTCTTT
TRBV5-1	TRBJ2-7	-	-	CASSLEQGVFNEQYF	TGCGCCAGCAGCTTGGAGCAGGGAGTTTTCAACGAGCAGTACTTC
TRBV4-1	TRBJ2-2	-	TRBD1	CASSQEWSFFGDRALFF	TGCGCCAGCAGCCAAGAATGGTCCTTTTTTGGGGACAGGGCGCTGTTTTTT
TRBV5-1	TRBJ1-2	-	-	CASSLWRGENYGYTF	TGCGCCAGCAGCTTGTGGAGGGGTGAAAACTATGGCTACACCTTC
TRBV7-2	TRBJ1-6	-	-	CASSPLGAGNSPLHF	TGTGCCAGCAGCCCCCTGGGCGCGGGAAATTCACCCCTCCACTTT
TRBV6-6	TRBJ1-5	once	-	CASSYGPGDQPQHF	TGTGCCAGCAGTTACGGGCCGGGGGATCAGCCCCAGCATTTT
TRBV25-1	TRBJ1-1	-	-	CASSGATGADAFF	TGTGCCAGCAGCGGGGCCACGGGGGCTGACGCTTTCTTT
TRBV7-9	TRBJ1-1	-	TRBD1	CASGTGVVTEAFF	TGTGCCAGCGGGACAGGGGTTGTCACTGAAGCTTTCTTT
TRBV28	TRBJ2-3	once	TRBD2	CASSFFLGLAGSTDTQYF	TGTGCCAGCAGTTTTTTCCTCGGACTAGCGGGAAGCACAGATACGCAGTATTTT
TRBV16	TRBJ1-5	-	-	CASSPQGLSNQPQHF	TGTGCCAGCAGCCCTCAGGGCCTTAGCAATCAGCCCCAGCATTTT
TRBV5-4	TRBJ2-1	-	TRBD1	CASSLIQGAGEQFF	TGTGCCAGCAGCTTAATCCAGGGGGCCGGCGAGCAGTTCTTC
TRBV18	TRBJ2-7	once	-	CASSRDYEQYF	TGTGCCAGCTCACGCGACTACGAGCAGTACTTC
TRBV6-5	TRBJ1-3	-	-	CASSYRGHLSGNTIYF	TGTGCCAGCAGTTACCGGGGTCACCTCTCGGGAAACACCATATATTTT
TRBV10-3	TRBJ2-1	-	TRBD2	CATGTSDQQFF	TGTGCCACGGGGACTAGCGACCAGCAGTTCTTC
TRBV27	TRBJ2-5	-	-	CASRSGTQPQETQYF	TGTGCCAGCAGGTCCGGGACTCAACCCCAAGAGACCCAGTACTTC
TRBV5-5	TRBJ1-1	-	TRBD1	CASSSGGVQYTEAFF	TGTGCCAGCTCTTCAGGGGGGGTACAGTACACTGAAGCTTTCTTT
TRBV19	TRBJ2-1	-	-	CASSKGIARNEQFF	TGTGCCAGTAGTAAAGGCATAGCTCGGAATGAGCAGTTCTTC
TRBV30	TRBJ2-7	-	-	CAWSVQGLGYEQYF	TGTGCCTGGAGTGTACAGGGCCTCGGGTACGAGCAGTACTTC
TRBV6-5	TRBJ2-4	-	-	CASRLDWGSQNIQYF	TGTGCCAGCAGGCTGGATTGGGGCAGTCAAAACATTCAGTACTTC
TRBV10-3	TRBJ1-3	-	-	CATRQAAGNTIYF	TGTGCCACCCGACAGGCGGCTGGAAACACCATATATTTT
TRBV7-2	TRBJ1-2	-	TRBD1	CASSLDRAGNYGYTF	TGTGCCAGCAGCTTGGACAGGGCGGGTAACTATGGCTACACCTTC
TRBV7-8	TRBJ2-7	-	TRBD1	CASSWDRAYEQYF	TGTGCCAGCAGCTGGGACAGGGCCTACGAGCAGTACTTC
TRBV30	TRBJ2-3	-	-	CAWSVLGADTQYF	TGTGCCTGGAGTGTACTGGGGGCAGATACGCAGTATTTT
TRBV7-2	TRBJ2-6	-	TRBD1	CASSLGGGIPGANVLTF	TGTGCCAGCAGCTTAGGAGGGGGCATCCCTGGGGCCAACGTCCTGACTTTC
TRBV7-2	TRBJ2-2	-	-	CASRGGPGELFF	TGTGCCAGCAGGGGGGGACCCGGGGAGCTGTTTTTT
TRBV4-1	TRBJ2-1	once	TRBD2	CASSSPALGGSSYNEQFF	TGCGCCAGCAGCTCCCCGGCCCTCGGCGGGAGCTCCTACAATGAGCAGTTCTTC